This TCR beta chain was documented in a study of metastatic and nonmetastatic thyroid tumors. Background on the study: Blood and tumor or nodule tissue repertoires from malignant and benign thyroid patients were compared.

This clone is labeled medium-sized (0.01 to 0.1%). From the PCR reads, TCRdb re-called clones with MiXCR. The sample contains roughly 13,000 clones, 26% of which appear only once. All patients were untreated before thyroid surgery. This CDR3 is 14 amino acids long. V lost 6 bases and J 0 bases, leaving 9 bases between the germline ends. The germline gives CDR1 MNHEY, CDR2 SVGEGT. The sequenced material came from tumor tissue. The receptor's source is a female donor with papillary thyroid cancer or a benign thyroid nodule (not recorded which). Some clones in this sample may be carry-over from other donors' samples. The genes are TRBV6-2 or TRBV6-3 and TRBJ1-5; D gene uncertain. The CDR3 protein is CASSRWNSNQPQHF. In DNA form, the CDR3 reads TGTGCCAGCAGCCGTTGGAATAGCAATCAGCCCCAGCATTTT.